The source of this T cell receptor beta chain is a study of glioma-infiltrating T cells after dendritic cell vaccination (dated by TCRdb to about 2016). About the investigation overall: The cohort included some 15 glioblastoma patients drawn from Phase I and II dendritic cell vaccination trials, of whom 9 were newly diagnosed and 6 had recurrent disease. The vaccine consisted of monocyte-derived dendritic cells cultured less than nine days with IL-4 and GM-CSF, then pulsed overnight with autologous tumor lysate. Patients received autologous tumor lysate-pulsed dendritic cell vaccination between about 2002 and 2013. Each patient was given three intradermal dendritic cell vaccine injections, spaced two weeks apart, in the arm below the axilla. In glioblastoma patients vaccinated with dendritic cells, deep sequencing of TCR beta CDR3 regions served to measure tumor-infiltrating lymphocyte content and to compare repertoires between tumor and blood. Survival after dendritic cell vaccination was correlated with TCR sequencing metrics, including TIL content and tumor-blood repertoire overlap. Here is what the overall study found, with its caveats: Higher estimated pretreatment TIL content predicted longer time to progression and overall survival after dendritic cell vaccination. The cohort was small and heterogeneous, only a few patients had full blood and tumor sets, and even fewer had initial-recurrent tumor pairs. The response model built on TCR overlap across three groups was characterized as speculative, with prospective validation still needed. TCR clonality showed no direct relationship with survival, which suggests that a diverse polyclonal response may be important.

About this clone itself: What antigen it recognizes has not been identified. Base qualities are not recorded, but no much larger clone differs from it by a single base.

TCRB CDR3 regions were amplified from around 2.1 ug genomic DNA, or all available DNA if less, using the immunoSEQ assay. The multiplex PCR relied on 60 forward primers for TCR V beta segments and 13 reverse primers for J beta segments. To estimate the number of reads per starting template, synthetic control templates were added to each sample at limiting dilution. Reads of 87 bp were generated by sequencing on the Illumina HiSeq System. Per the source publication's procedure: To remove PCR and sequencing errors, closely related sequences were merged with a nearest neighbor algorithm. TCR overlap was measured as the percentage of unique tumor TCR beta sequences that were also present in the peripheral blood of the same patient. TCRdb retrieved this table from immuneACCESS and kept in-frame rearrangements only. Not all clones are present; in checked studies, unresolved V genes account for under half, and no reason is known for the remainder. Clone size and V and J calls were adopted from that table, with D and trimming inferred from the DNA. Within this sample are roughly 80,000 clones, with roughly 87% of them counted one time only. The ten largest clones add up to around 2% of the sample.

The sample's time point label, decoded: after dendritic cell vaccination, including at tumor progression/relapse. To be selected, patients needed enough residual fresh-frozen tumor tissue and more than two years of available survival data. An isocitrate dehydrogenase mutation was not carried by any of the glioblastoma patients, although molecular status was otherwise variable. PBMC were collected before vaccination, two weeks after the third vaccination, and at tumor progression when it occurred. The Qiagen DNeasy Blood extraction Kit was used for extraction of genomic DNA. Sample: blood, taken after dendritic cell vaccination. The TCR comes from a human donor with glioblastoma.

The CDR3 region: CASSSSNSYEQYF. The DNA sequence is TGTGCCAGCAGCTCGTCTAACTCCTACGAGCAGTACTTC. The chain links TRBV7-3 with TRBJ2-7, with no confidently assigned D gene. V sheds 4 bases and J sheds 0 bases, leaving 7 bases between their ends. Including the terminal cysteine and phenylalanine, the CDR3 comprises 13 residues. CDR3 DNA only is kept here, 39 bases in frame from base 1. CDR1 SGHTA and CDR2 FQGTGA were looked up in the germline V gene.